The 4 T cell receptor beta chains below were found in one sample sequenced in a study of blood T cell repertoires in COVID-19. The data were produced by immunoSEQ multiplex PCR, yet TCRdb's version contains in-frame clones alone and is incomplete. The table has 25,000 to 35,000 clones, over 75% seen once. The sequencing input was peripheral blood. Receptors originate from a man in his 60s with active COVID-19.

The rearrangement links TRBV2 to TRBJ1-3, with a possible D match to TRBD1 (5 bases). Trimming removed 7 bases from V and 0 bases from J, with 10 bases in between. Germline CDR1 SNHLY, CDR2 FYNNEI. The CDR3 is 14 residues long. In DNA, the CDR3 is TGTGCCAGCACGGACACACGCTCTGGAAACACCATATATTTT. Translating it yields CASTDTRSGNTIYF.

The rearrangement uses TRBV11-3 and TRBJ2-5; a possible D gene is TRBD2 (6 bases). In germline, CDR1 is SGHNT, CDR2 YENEEA. The CDR3 has 14 amino acids. V was clipped by 1 base and J by 4 bases, with 10 bases between them. The CDR3: CASSLAGVGETQYF. The CDR3 region has the DNA TGTGCCAGCAGCTTAGCGGGAGTAGGAGAGACCCAGTACTTC.

This clone was observed once. The chain is built from TRBV2 and TRBJ2-6, with 8 nucleotides matching TRBD1. Germline V gives CDR1 SNHLY, CDR2 FYNNEI. With 2 bases clipped from V and 1 base from J, the junction kept 4 bases outside the gene matches. The CDR3 is made up of 17 amino acids. The CDR3 is CASSERYRGSGANVLTF. In DNA, the CDR3 is TGTGCCAGCAGTGAAAGATACAGGGGGTCTGGGGCCAACGTCCTGACTTTC.

This clone was seen once. The chain uses TRBV19 and TRBJ1-5; 10 bases agree with TRBD1. CDR1 and CDR2 (germline): LNHDA, SQIVND (reference sequence). The CDR3 runs to 17 residues. The V segment lost 1 base and the J segment 7 bases; nucleotides outside the gene matches: 10. The CDR3 DNA follows: TGTGCCAGTAGTATAGTTGACAGGGGGCGATCGGGACAGCCCCAGCATTTT. This codes for CASSIVDRGRSGQPQHF.